The rows below give T cell receptor beta chains drawn from one sample of a study of CD8+CD57+ T cells in acquired aplastic anemia. TCRdb re-derived calls from the reads in MiXCR, one entry per CDR3 protein. Of 200,000 to 250,000 distinct CDR3 sequences listed, approximately 60% are singletons. Sequenced sample: sorted CD4+, CD8+, or CD8+CD57+ T cells (not recorded which) from PBMCs. These TCRs come from a human donor in good health. CDR3s include the opening cysteine and the closing phenylalanine or tryptophan. D genes are given only for firm matches. The size of a clone is reported for some rows only, either as once, few or many, or as a class for expanded clones.

>TRBD1|TRBJ2-5|TRBV7-6|few
TGTGCCAGCAGCTCGACAGGGTTGGGGGAGACCCAGTACTTC
CASSSTGLGETQYF
>-|TRBJ1-1|TRBV7-9|many
TGTGCCAGCAGCCCTCCCTCCGGCACTGAAGCTTTCTTT
CASSPPSGTEAFF
>TRBD1|TRBJ2-7|TRBV7-3|-
TGTGCCAGCAGTGTGGGACAGGGGAGCAACGAGCAGTACTTC
CASSVGQGSNEQYF
>-|TRBJ2-4|TRBV15|-
TGTGCCACCAGCAGAGGGGCGATCGGACCAAAAAACATTCAGTACTTC
CATSRGAIGPKNIQYF
>-|TRBJ1-6|TRBV7-9|-
TGTGCCAGCGGCGAAGAGGGACACCCCCTCCACTTT
CASGEEGHPLHF
>TRBD2|TRBJ2-1|TRBV10-3|-
TGTGCCATCAGTGAGGACAGCAGCTACCCGGGTCAAGCGGGAGGGCTGGACAATGAGCAGTTCTTC
CAISEDSSYPGQAGGLDNEQFF
>TRBD1|TRBJ1-4|TRBV2|-
TGTGCCAGCAGGGACAGGGTTGGGAATGAAAAACTGTTTTTT
CASRDRVGNEKLFF
>TRBD2|TRBJ2-5|TRBV27|once
TGTGCCAGCAGTTTAAGTCTAGCGGGAGAGACCCAGTACTTC
CASSLSLAGETQYF
>TRBD2|TRBJ2-7|TRBV27|-
TGTGCCAGCAGTTTTAGCGGGGGGGGGTACAACGAGCAGTACTTC
CASSFSGGGYNEQYF
>-|TRBJ2-7|TRBV15|-
TGTGCCACCAGCAGAGATCGCGCCAGGGCCTACGAGCAGTACTTC
CATSRDRARAYEQYF